Presented here are 9 T cell receptor beta chains from one specimen sequenced in a study of blood T cell repertoires in COVID-19. The assay was immunoSEQ multiplex PCR, and TCRdb's table has in-frame clones only and misses some. The data contain 140,000 to 150,000 clones, 88% of them singletons. The sample taken for sequencing was peripheral blood. The receptors shown here come from a man aged 55 to 70 with active or convalescent COVID-19.

The CDR3 DNA is TGTGCCAGCAGCCTGGGGCAGGGCTACACCTTC. This sequence encodes CASSLGQGYTF. The chain uses TRBV7-9 and TRBJ1-2, with a tentative D call TRBD1 (5 bases). V lost 5 bases and J 8 bases, leaving 9 bases between the germline ends. Germline assignment: CDR1 SEHNR and CDR2 FQNEAQ (reference sequence). CDR3 length: 11 amino acids.

CDR3 bases: TGTGCCAGCAGGGACAGGGTTCCCTCCTACGAGCAGTACTTC. It specifies CASRDRVPSYEQYF. This chain connects TRBV28 to TRBJ2-7; TRBD1 agrees at 8 bases. The V and J ends lost 6 bases and 0 bases, in that order; junction bases with no gene match: 4. This CDR3 region has 14 residues. Germline CDR1 is MDHEN and CDR2 is SYDVKM.

V gene TRBV18 combines with J gene TRBJ1-2; D remains ambiguous. CDR1 and CDR2 from the germline V gene are KGHSH and LQKENI. The CDR3 runs 14 residues. V gave up 3 bases and J gave up 4 bases, with 12 bases separating them. CDR3 in amino acids: CASSPREEGYGYTF. The CDR3 coding sequence is TGTGCCAGCTCACCCCGAGAGGAGGGCTATGGCTACACCTTC.

The chain carries TRBV29-1 and TRBJ1-2; 10 bases fit TRBD1. The CDR3 has 14 amino acids. The germline V gene has CDR1 SQVTM and CDR2 ANQGSEA. The V and J ends lost 3 bases and 6 bases, in that order; junction bases with no gene match: 7. CDR3 coding DNA: TGCAGCGTTGATCGGGACAGGGGATCTAATGGCTACACCTTC. It codes for CSVDRDRGSNGYTF.

The gene calls are TRBV6-6 and TRBJ1-3; D is unresolved. Trimming cost V 2 bases and J 0 bases, with 5 bases left between them. The CDR3 contains 14 residues. Germline-derived CDR1 and CDR2 are MNHNY and SVGAGI (reference sequence). The CDR3 here is CASSYVSSGNTIYF. The DNA for the CDR3 is TGTGCCAGCAGTTACGTGAGCTCTGGAAACACCATATATTTT.

The chain couples TRBV2 to TRBJ1-1; TRBD1 is a possible D gene (6 bases). There are 15 residues in the CDR3. Germline assignment: CDR1 SNHLY and CDR2 FYNNEI. V was clipped by 6 bases and J by 1 base, with 15 bases between them. CDR3 region: CASSVDRLRNTEAFF. In DNA, the CDR3 is TGTGCCAGCAGCGTAGACAGGCTACGGAACACTGAAGCTTTCTTT. Variable domain in full (rest from reference TRBV2 and TRBJ1-1): EPEVTQTPSHQVTQMGQEVILRCVPISNHLYFYWYRQILGQKVEFLVSFYNNEISEKSEIFDDQFSVERPDGSNFTLKIRSTKLEDSAMYFCASSVDRLRNTEAFFGQGTRLTVV.

This chain links TRBV28 with TRBJ1-3, with D possibly matching TRBD1 (5 bases). The CDR3 loop spans 15 amino acids. Trimming removed 11 bases at V and 0 bases at J, with 17 bases between. The germline V gene has CDR1 MDHEN and CDR2 SYDVKM. CDR3: CASGSNQGSGNTIYF. In DNA, the CDR3 is TGTGCCTCGGGCTCTAACCAGGGCTCTGGAAACACCATATATTTT. The variable domain in full, with the rest retrieved from reference TRBV28 and TRBJ1-3, is DVKVTQSSRYLVKRTGEKVFLECVQDMDHENMFWYRQDPGLGLRLIYFSYDVKMKEKGDIPEGYSVSREKKERFSLILESASTNQTSMYLCASGSNQGSGNTIYFGEGSWLTVV.

The chain links TRBV10-3 to TRBJ1-4; the D is unclear. V dropped 3 bases and J dropped 3 bases, with 8 bases sitting between them. This CDR3 contains 14 residues. Germline CDR1 reads ENHRY; CDR2 reads SYGVKD. CDR3 protein: CAISDRGSNEKLFF. DNA of the CDR3: TGTGCCATCAGTGACCGGGGATCTAATGAAAAACTGTTTTTT.

The rearrangement joins TRBV28 to TRBJ1-3; a possible D gene is TRBD1 (6 bases). V was clipped by 8 bases and J by 0 bases, with 14 bases between them. The CDR3 totals 15 residues. The germline V gene encodes CDR1 MDHEN and CDR2 SYDVKM. CDR3 DNA sequence: TGTGCCAGCGGGCCGACAGGACTCTCTGGAAACACCATATATTTT. The encoded protein is CASGPTGLSGNTIYF.